The clone carrying this T cell receptor beta chain was counted at least ten times. No antigen is known for it. The data were obtained in a study of Graves' ophthalmopathy and Graves' hyperthyroidism. Amplification of TCR beta CDR3 regions used RNA transcripts. A first-round RT-PCR used HTBI primers, followed by a second-round multiplex PCR. TCRdb recomputed calls from the multiplex PCR reads with MiXCR, one row per CDR3 protein. The table includes under 200,000 distinct CDR3 sequences, approximately 38% detected once. V gave up 3 bases and J gave up 2 bases, with 17 bases separating them. CDR1 and CDR2 from the germline V gene are LGHNA and YNFKEQ. CDR3 length equals 16 residues. Study results and caveats: The model flagged ophthalmopathy progression at 65% to 71% sensitivity and 72% to 75% specificity.

The TCR sequence derives from a woman aged 35 to 49 with Graves' ophthalmopathy. The V and J genes are TRBV4-2 and TRBJ2-7; the D gene is possibly TRBD2 (6 bases). The sample taken for sequencing was peripheral blood. CDR3 DNA: TGTGCCAGCAGCCAGGCCCGGGAGAGCCCTCCCTACGAGCAGTACTTC. It yields the protein CASSQARESPPYEQYF.